This T cell receptor beta chain was obtained from a study of human T cells and chemical hapten exposure. Study-wide background: For the roughly 25-week duration of the study, patients were given weekly doses of diphenylcyclopropenone on the scalp. Among samples, TCR yields varied mainly because of small differences in pooled library volume.

This clonotype was picked up many times. The CDR3 contains 13 residues. CDR1 and CDR2 (germline): DFQATT, SNEGSKA (reference sequence). The V end lost 5 bases, the J end lost 3 bases, and 8 bases lay between the germline ends. Each CDR3 protein is one row after TCRdb ran MiXCR on the RACE reads. The sample shows approximately 49,000 distinct CDR3 sequences, about 9% of them seen only once. Described time point: patch test 1, 2 weeks after DPC sensitization. Specified treatment: therapeutic diphenylcyclopropenone sensitization with weekly scalp DPC. The chain uses TRBV20-1 and TRBJ1-6, with a tentative D call TRBD1 (5 bases). This specimen was whole blood, taken in connection with sensitization to the hapten diphenylcyclopropenone (DPC). This TCR came from a woman in her forties or fifties with alopecia areata. Some clones in this sample may be carry-over from other donors' samples. DNA for the CDR3: TGCAGTGCTGGGACGGACTATAATTCACCCCTCCACTTT. It is translated as CSAGTDYNSPLHF.